The text below deals with one TCR beta chain. The antigen it recognizes is unknown. Nothing much larger sits one base from this clone, and base qualities are not available. These data come from a study of T cell repertoires in cytomegalovirus infection (dated by TCRdb to the late 2010s). Background for the entire study: Alongside well-studied HLA-B-restricted epitopes, the peptide stimulations were aimed at recently identified HLA-C-restricted CMV epitopes, whose presentation resists viral immunomodulation. Donor HLA type was relevant to the analysis, as public TCR beta signatures indicated carriage of CMV infection together with the matching HLA type. Study-level results and caveats: The ex vivo response was dominated by HLA-C-restricted CMV-specific TCR beta clonotypes, which also provided the single most frequent clonotype in two of eight donors. In both this cohort and an independent cohort of several hundred donors, the cumulative frequency of public TCR beta family members distinguished carriers of CMV infection plus the relevant HLA type.

The instrument was an Illumina HiSeq 1500. Starting from the raw public reads, TCRdb applied fastp trimming at Q25, assembled clones with MiXCR and retained in-frame beta chains. Rows with a matching CDR3 protein are joined into one entry that keeps the most common DNA and genes. The sample profile shows around 310,000 distinct CDR3 sequences; 25% to 35% of them were found once. The ten largest make up over 15% of the sample. The CDR3, cysteine through phenylalanine, is 15 amino acids long. The DNA shown is the 45-base CDR3, in frame from base 1. CDR1 and CDR2 are drawn from the germline V gene: SGHDT, YYEEEE. A distance of 8 bases separates the germline ends of V and J, which lose 4 bases and 0 bases respectively. This specimen's treatment or condition label, per the study, means: in vitro stimulation with specific CMV peptide epitopes to enrich CMV-specific T cells.

The rearrangement combines TRBV5-6 with TRBJ2-6; too little of a D gene remains to name it. The clonotype originates from a human donor in good health (CMV status not recorded). Some clones in this sample may be carry-over from other donors' samples. Specimen: cultured PBMCs, collected from culture after CMV antigen stimulation. The CDR3 region has the sequence CASSGTISGANVLTF. Here is the DNA: TGTGCCAGCAGCGGAACGATCTCTGGGGCCAACGTCCTGACTTTC.